The rows below give T cell receptor beta chains drawn from one sample of a study of T cells in localized non-small cell lung cancer. The table came from immunoSEQ multiplex PCR; TCRdb's copy has only in-frame clones and leaves some out. This table has about 61,000 clones, 70% to 90% appearing once. The specimen was peripheral blood, collected before any cancer treatment. These receptor sequences come from a man aged 35 to 69 with stage I squamous cell lung carcinoma. CDR3s include the opening cysteine and the closing phenylalanine or tryptophan. A D gene is named only where the DNA matches it firmly. A row's size may be missing; if present it is once, few, many or a size class.

V	J	D	size	CDR3	DNA
TRBV10-3	TRBJ2-1	-	once	CAISDYGGIGSNNEQFF	TGTGCCATCAGTGACTATGGAGGTATTGGTTCTAACAATGAGCAGTTCTTC
TRBV19	TRBJ1-1	-	few	CASSPTTGSGSTEAFF	TGTGCCAGTAGCCCTACCACAGGGTCTGGTAGTACTGAAGCTTTCTTT
TRBV30	TRBJ1-1	TRBD1	-	CALHRGKDTEAFF	TGTGCCTTGCACAGGGGGAAGGACACTGAAGCTTTCTTT
TRBV7-2	TRBJ2-1	TRBD2	once	CASSVAGRANEQFF	TGTGCCAGCAGCGTTGCCGGGAGGGCAAATGAGCAGTTCTTC
TRBV2	TRBJ2-3	TRBD1	-	CASSRTGGSDTQYF	TGTGCCAGCAGTCGGACAGGGGGTTCAGATACGCAGTATTTT
TRBV7-2	TRBJ2-1	-	-	CASSLVSASSYNEQFF	TGTGCCAGCAGCTTAGTTTCGGCCAGTTCATACAATGAGCAGTTCTTC
TRBV5-4	TRBJ2-3	TRBD1	-	CASSGTTGGTDTQYF	TGTGCCAGCAGCGGGACGACAGGGGGCACAGATACGCAGTATTTT
TRBV28	TRBJ2-3	-	-	CASRTTSTDTQYF	TGTGCCAGCAGGACCACTAGCACAGATACGCAGTATTTT
TRBV4-3	TRBJ2-1	-	-	CASSQGTVSYNEQFF	TGCGCCAGCAGCCAAGGGACGGTCTCCTACAATGAGCAGTTCTTC
TRBV27	TRBJ2-1	TRBD2	-	CASSLAGGHGEQFF	TGTGCCAGCAGTTTAGCGGGAGGGCACGGTGAGCAGTTCTTC
TRBV10-1	TRBJ2-3	-	-	CAMRDRDTDTQYF	TGCGCCATGCGGGACCGAGACACAGATACGCAGTATTTT
TRBV19	TRBJ1-2	-	few	CATTLTGNDYGYTF	TGTGCCACCACCCTAACAGGGAACGACTATGGCTACACCTTC
TRBV30	TRBJ2-7	-	-	CAWSPLAQGLYEQYF	TGTGCCTGGAGCCCTCTAGCCCAGGGTCTCTACGAGCAGTACTTC